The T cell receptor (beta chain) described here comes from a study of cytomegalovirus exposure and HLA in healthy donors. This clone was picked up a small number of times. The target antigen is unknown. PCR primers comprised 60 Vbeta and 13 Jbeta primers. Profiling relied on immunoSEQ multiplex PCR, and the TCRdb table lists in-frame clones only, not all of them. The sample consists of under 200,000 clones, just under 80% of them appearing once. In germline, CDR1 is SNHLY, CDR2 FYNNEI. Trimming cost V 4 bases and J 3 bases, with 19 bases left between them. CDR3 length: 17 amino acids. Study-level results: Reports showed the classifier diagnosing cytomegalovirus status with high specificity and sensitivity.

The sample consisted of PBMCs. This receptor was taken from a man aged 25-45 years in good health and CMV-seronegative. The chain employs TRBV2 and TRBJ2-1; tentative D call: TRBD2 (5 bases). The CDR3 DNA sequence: TGTGCCAGCAGTGGCCAAAATGGACTGGGTGTCTACAATGAGCAGTTCTTC. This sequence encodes CASSGQNGLGVYNEQFF.